Listed below are T cell receptor beta chains from one sample, sequenced in a study of T cell repertoires in cytomegalovirus infection. These TCRs' antigens remain unknown. Each CDR3 protein is one row after TCRdb ran MiXCR on the reads. The table records about 310,000 distinct CDR3 sequences, 20% to 25% of them present only once. Material: cultured PBMCs, obtained from culture after CMV antigen stimulation. These receptors originate from a human donor in good health (CMV status not recorded). Some clones in this sample may be carry-over from other donors' samples. The CDR3 runs from the conserved cysteine through the conserved F or W. D genes are given only for firm matches. Only part of the rows carry a size: once, few, many, or a class if the clone is expanded.

d_call	v_call	j_call	clone_size	cdr3_aa	cdr3_nt
TRBD2	TRBV4-1	TRBJ2-3	.	CASSQVISGNTDTQYF	TGCGCCAGCAGCCAAGTTATTAGCGGGAACACAGATACGCAGTATTTT
.	TRBV28	TRBJ2-3	.	CASSYLVGTDTQYF	TGTGCCAGCAGTTACCTAGTTGGCACAGATACGCAGTATTTT
.	TRBV4-2	TRBJ1-1	.	CASSQVEGGNTEAFF	TGTGCCAGCAGCCAAGTAGAAGGGGGGAACACTGAAGCTTTCTTT
.	TRBV24-1	TRBJ2-4	.	CATGLFYPKNIQYF	TGTGCCACGGGGTTATTTTATCCCAAAAACATTCAGTACTTC
.	TRBV7-2	TRBJ1-3	many	CASSLQQGLSDTIYF	TGTGCCAGCAGCTTGCAACAGGGCCTGTCTGACACCATATATTTT
.	TRBV19	TRBJ2-6	few	CASSTGPGSGANVLTF	TGTGCCAGTAGTACAGGGCCCGGCTCTGGGGCCAACGTCCTGACTTTC
TRBD1	TRBV12-3/TRBV12-4	TRBJ1-1	.	CARQGVNTEAFF	TGTGCCAGACAGGGGGTGAACACTGAAGCTTTCTTT
.	TRBV20-1	TRBJ1-1	.	CSAFRRGAWGAFF	TGCAGTGCTTTTCGAAGGGGGGCCTGGGGAGCTTTCTTT
.	TRBV4-1	TRBJ2-2	.	CASSQGGGSNTGELFF	TGCGCCAGCAGCCAGGGGGGCGGCTCGAACACCGGGGAGCTGTTTTTT
.	TRBV2	TRBJ1-1	.	CASSERWADEAFF	TGTGCCAGCAGTGAACGGTGGGCAGATGAAGCTTTCTTT
TRBD2	TRBV2	TRBJ2-7	few	CASSEEMPRLAGGEQYF	TGTGCCAGCAGTGAAGAGATGCCCCGACTAGCGGGAGGAGAGCAGTACTTC
.	TRBV4-1	TRBJ2-5	.	CASSQVSGALKETQYF	TGCGCCAGCAGCCAAGTATCAGGGGCGTTAAAAGAGACCCAGTACTTC
.	TRBV5-6	TRBJ1-1	few	CASSLGDRNGAFF	TGTGCCAGCAGCTTGGGCGACAGAAATGGAGCTTTCTTT
TRBD2	TRBV3-1	TRBJ2-1	few	CASSQALRLAVDNEQFF	TGTGCCAGCAGCCAAGCCCTGCGGCTAGCGGTGGACAATGAGCAGTTCTTC
TRBD2	TRBV6-2/TRBV6-3	TRBJ2-7	once	CASRDTSGASYEQYF	TGTGCCAGCAGGGATACTAGCGGGGCCTCCTACGAGCAGTACTTC
.	TRBV6-5	TRBJ1-1	few	CASSYSRWVDTEAFF	TGTGCCAGCAGTTACTCGCGCTGGGTGGACACTGAAGCTTTCTTT
.	TRBV11-2	TRBJ2-2	few	CASTRRGGTGELFF	TGTGCCAGCACCCGGAGGGGAGGCACCGGGGAGCTGTTTTTT
TRBD2	TRBV28	TRBJ2-1	.	CASGLAGSLSDNEQFF	TGTGCCAGCGGACTAGCGGGATCCCTTTCTGACAATGAGCAGTTCTTC
TRBD2	TRBV19	TRBJ2-1	many	CASSVQNRGRAYNEQFF	TGTGCCAGTAGTGTCCAGAACCGCGGGAGGGCCTACAATGAGCAGTTCTTC
.	TRBV12-3/TRBV12-4	TRBJ2-7	.	CASSTGESSYEQYF	TGTGCCAGCAGCACAGGTGAAAGCTCCTACGAGCAGTACTTC
TRBD2	TRBV7-2	TRBJ2-5	.	CASSLVRGRVQETQYF	TGTGCCAGCAGCTTAGTTCGCGGGAGGGTACAAGAGACCCAGTACTTC
TRBD2	TRBV7-2	TRBJ2-3	few	CASSLWSSGEDTQYF	TGTGCCAGCAGCTTATGGTCTAGCGGAGAAGATACGCAGTATTTT
.	TRBV14	TRBJ1-3	few	CASSQDQVGTIYF	TGTGCCAGCAGCCAAGATCAGGTTGGCACCATATATTTT
TRBD1	TRBV7-2	TRBJ1-3	many	CASSLGTGFYAGNTIYF	TGTGCCAGCAGCTTAGGGACAGGGTTTTACGCTGGAAACACCATATATTTT
TRBD2	TRBV2	TRBJ2-4	few	CASSGREGLKNIQYF	TGTGCCAGCAGTGGAAGGGAGGGACTTAAAAACATTCAGTACTTC
.	TRBV7-2	TRBJ1-2	many	CASSLVFGPGTLNYGYTF	TGTGCCAGCAGCTTAGTCTTTGGACCCGGGACACTAAACTATGGCTACACCTTC
.	TRBV7-6	TRBJ2-7	few	CASSPTPLGQWVYEQYF	TGTGCCAGCAGCCCGACCCCCCTAGGCCAATGGGTCTACGAGCAGTACTTC
.	TRBV28	TRBJ2-7	many	CASSFSQGGKYF	TGTGCCAGCAGTTTCTCTCAGGGCGGGAAGTACTTC
.	TRBV11-2	TRBJ1-6	many	CASTATAGVNSPLHF	TGTGCCAGCACCGCTACGGCAGGCGTGAATTCACCCCTCCACTTT
.	TRBV9	TRBJ1-4	.	CASSVSGGLSQKLFF	TGTGCCAGCAGCGTGTCTGGGGGCTTATCCCAAAAACTGTTTTTT
TRBD1	TRBV19	TRBJ2-5	.	CASTNGQGETQYF	TGTGCCAGTACCAATGGACAGGGGGAGACCCAGTACTTC
.	TRBV19	TRBJ2-3	few	CASRRGGPDTQYF	TGTGCCAGTAGGAGAGGGGGGCCGGATACGCAGTATTTT
.	TRBV7-8	TRBJ1-1	.	CASSLGGGLGTEAFF	TGTGCCAGCAGCTTAGGAGGAGGACTGGGGACTGAAGCTTTCTTT
TRBD2	TRBV12-3/TRBV12-4	TRBJ2-3	.	CASSLAGSRTDTQYF	TGTGCCAGCAGTCTAGCGGGATCGCGCACAGATACGCAGTATTTT
.	TRBV4-2	TRBJ1-1	.	CASSQLSGGGGVGTEAFF	TGTGCCAGCAGCCAACTTAGTGGGGGGGGGGGCGTCGGCACTGAAGCTTTCTTT
TRBD1	TRBV7-9	TRBJ2-7	few	CASSPWGQGGIHEQYF	TGTGCCAGCAGCCCTTGGGGACAGGGGGGAATCCACGAGCAGTACTTC